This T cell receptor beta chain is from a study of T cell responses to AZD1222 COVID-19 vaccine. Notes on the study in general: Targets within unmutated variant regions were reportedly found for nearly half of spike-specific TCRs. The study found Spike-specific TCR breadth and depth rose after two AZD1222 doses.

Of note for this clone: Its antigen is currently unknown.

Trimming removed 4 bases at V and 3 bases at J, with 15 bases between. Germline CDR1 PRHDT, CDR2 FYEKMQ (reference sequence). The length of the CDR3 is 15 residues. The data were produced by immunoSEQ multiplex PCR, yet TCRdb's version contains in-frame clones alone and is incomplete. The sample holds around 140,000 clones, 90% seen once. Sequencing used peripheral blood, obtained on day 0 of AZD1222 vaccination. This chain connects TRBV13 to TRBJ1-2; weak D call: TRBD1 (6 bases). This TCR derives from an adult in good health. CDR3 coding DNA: TGTGCCAGCAGCTCGACCCAGGGGCCTGACTATGGCTACACCTTC. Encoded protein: CASSSTQGPDYGYTF.